A single sample gave rise to the 21 T cell receptor beta chains below, sequenced in a study of T-cell memory formation after mild COVID-19. MiXCR, applied by TCRdb to the 5' RACE reads, yields one record per CDR3 protein. The data contain around 260,000 distinct CDR3 sequences, roughly 17% of them singletons. Sequenced material: PBMCs or a T cell subset sorted from them (not recorded which). The origin of the receptors is a young man who had mild COVID-19 (a few samples of this study predate the infection). Cell type and time point are not known.

V usage is TRBV20-1 and J usage is TRBJ1-1; TRBD1 is a possible D gene (5 bases). Germline V gives CDR1 DFQATT, CDR2 SNEGSKA (reference sequence). The CDR3 loop spans 16 amino acids. V lost 6 bases, J lost 0 bases, and 20 bases lay in between. CDR3 DNA sequence: TGCAGTGCCCGGAGAGCAGGGACTACAATGAACACTGAAGCTTTCTTT. Residues: CSARRAGTTMNTEAFF.

CDR3 coding DNA: TGCAGTGCTAGAGATATGGTTGGGGGAGGCTACACCTTC. It is translated as CSARDMVGGGYTF. The chain is built from TRBV20-1 and TRBJ1-2, with a tentative D call TRBD1 (5 bases). Germline loops: CDR1 DFQATT, CDR2 SNEGSKA (reference sequence). The ends were cut back, 0 bases at V and 8 bases at J, with 13 bases in the middle. The CDR3 runs 13 residues.

The chain combines TRBV9 with TRBJ2-5; tentative D call: TRBD2 (7 bases). The CDR3 sequence is 16 residues long. The germline V gene has CDR1 SGDLS and CDR2 YYNGEE. Trimming left V 4 bases short and J 4 bases short, with 20 bases between. CDR3: CASSPLWGGPRETQYF. The CDR3 DNA reads TGTGCCAGCAGCCCCCTTTGGGGGGGGCCCCGAGAGACCCAGTACTTC.

This clonotype showed up many times. The chain joins TRBV4-3 to TRBJ2-1; tentatively, D is TRBD1 (5 bases). The germline V gene encodes CDR1 LGHNA and CDR2 YSLEER. There are 16 residues in the CDR3. V lost 0 bases to trimming and J lost 8 bases, with 17 bases between them. The CDR3 is CASSQDRTWGIDEQFF. The CDR3 DNA follows: TGCGCCAGCAGCCAAGATAGGACGTGGGGCATAGATGAGCAGTTCTTC.

This clonotype has a handful of counts. Here the CDR3 reads CASSYWAGGPYNEQFF. CDR3 nucleotide sequence: TGTGCCAGCAGTTACTGGGCGGGGGGACCCTACAATGAGCAGTTCTTC. The rearrangement joins TRBV6-5 to TRBJ2-1; 8 bases map to TRBD2. CDR3 length equals 16 residues. V was pared by 1 base and J by 2 bases, with 4 bases of the junction left unmatched. Germline V lookup: CDR1 MNHEY, CDR2 SVGAGI.

This clonotype occurred many times. The chain couples TRBV28 to TRBJ2-1; the D call may be TRBD1 or TRBD2 (5 bases each). The CDR3 extends over 14 amino acids. Germline V gives CDR1 MDHEN, CDR2 SYDVKM. Trimming pared 3 bases from V and 4 bases from J, leaving 10 bases between. CDR3 coding DNA: TGTGCCAGCAGTTTGGGACCCGCGTACAATGAGCAGTTCTTC. Amino acids: CASSLGPAYNEQFF.

A few counts support this clonotype. The rearrangement uses TRBV28 and TRBJ1-1; D ambiguous. The CDR3 is 15 amino acids. Germline loops: CDR1 MDHEN, CDR2 SYDVKM. Trimming shortened V by 3 bases and J by 3 bases, and 14 bases separated the two germline ends. CDR3 DNA sequence: TGTGCCAGCAGTTTGGGATCACGGAGGCACACTGAAGCTTTCTTT. As protein: CASSLGSRRHTEAFF.

The table lists this clonotype with many counts. This chain joins TRBV12-3 or TRBV12-4 and TRBJ1-1, with D uncertain. The length of the CDR3 is 12 residues. V was clipped by 7 bases and J by 3 bases, with 9 bases between them. The DNA of the CDR3 is TGTGCCAGCACCCAAGTGGACACTGAAGCTTTCTTT. Amino acids: CASTQVDTEAFF.

This clonotype was picked up many times. This chain joins TRBV7-2 and TRBJ2-5; TRBD2 matches 10 bases. CDR3 length: 14 residues. V shed 6 bases and J 2 bases; nucleotides not matched to a gene: 3. Germline V gene lookup returns CDR1 SGHTA and CDR2 FQGNSA. The CDR3 DNA reads TGTGCCAGCAGGATAGCGGGGGGTCAAGAGACCCAGTACTTC. Its protein product is CASRIAGGQETQYF.

The chain recombines TRBV5-1 with TRBJ2-1; 10 positions agree with TRBD2. This CDR3 is built from 15 residues. Losses at the gene ends were 1 base for V and 6 bases for J; bases not matched to a gene: 4. CDR1 is SGHRS and CDR2 is YFSETQ in the germline V gene. CDR3 DNA sequence: TGCGCCAGCAGCTTGAGCGGGGGGGCCGTCAATGAGCAGTTCTTC. Translation gives CASSLSGGAVNEQFF.

There are a few counts of this clonotype. V is TRBV6-7 and J is TRBJ2-4, with D perhaps matching TRBD1 (6 bases). Being an ORF, TRBV6-7 has a function that is uncertain. Trimming pared 4 bases from V and 0 bases from J, leaving 10 bases between. This CDR3 has 15 amino acids. The DNA of the CDR3 is TGTGCCAGCAGTTCGAACAGGGAAGCCAAAAACATTCAGTACTTC. This sequence encodes CASSSNREAKNIQYF.

This sequence joins TRBV20-1 and TRBJ2-7, with D possibly TRBD2 on 6 matching bases. Germline V gene data show CDR1 as DFQATT and CDR2 as SNEGSKA (reference sequence). The CDR3 covers 14 residues. The V end lost 5 bases, the J end lost 2 bases, and 16 bases lay between the germline ends. The CDR3 DNA is TGCAGTGCTGTCTTAGCGGACGGAACCTACGAGCAGTACTTC. Encoded protein: CSAVLADGTYEQYF.

J is TRBJ2-7 and V is TRBV5-1, with TRBD1 matching over 7 bases. CDR3 length: 14 amino acids. Trimming at V came to 4 bases and at J to 4 bases, leaving 8 bases not matched to a gene. CDR1 is SGHRS, CDR2 YFSETQ, per germline. In nucleotides, the CDR3 is TGCGCCAGCAGCACAGGGGAAAGGGGTTACGAGCAGTACGTC. It codes for CASSTGERGYEQYV.

This clonotype was seen once. The chain uses TRBV27 and TRBJ1-1; D is unresolved. V dropped 8 bases and J dropped 6 bases, with 19 bases sitting between them. The CDR3 extends over 14 amino acids. In germline, CDR1 is MNHEY, CDR2 SMNVEV (reference sequence). The CDR3 coding sequence is TGTGCCAGCTCCCAGGCGCGGGGAAGGGCTGAAGCTTTCTTT. As protein: CASSQARGRAEAFF.

The chain couples TRBV7-8 to TRBJ2-5; perhaps TRBD2 as D (7 bases). This CDR3 comprises 15 residues. Germline CDR1 is SGHVS and CDR2 is FQNEAQ. V dropped 7 bases and J dropped 2 bases, with 17 bases sitting between them. The CDR3 loop reads CASTPNEGGQETQYF. As DNA, the CDR3 is TGTGCCAGCACCCCCAACGAGGGGGGGCAAGAGACCCAGTACTTC.

This clonotype has only a few counts. The rearrangement links TRBV14 to TRBJ1-1; unclear D gene. Trimming stripped 5 bases from V and 0 bases from J, with 10 bases between. CDR1 and CDR2 from the germline V gene are SGHDN and FVKESK. This CDR3 spans 14 amino acids. The CDR3 here is CASSKRLVNTEAFF. CDR3 sequence (DNA): TGTGCCAGCAGCAAGCGACTCGTGAACACTGAAGCTTTCTTT.

This clonotype appeared a few times. This chain connects TRBV7-9 to TRBJ1-1, with D uncertain. CDR3 length: 15 residues. The germline V gene has CDR1 SEHNR and CDR2 FQNEAQ (reference sequence). With 5 bases removed from V and 7 bases from J, the gap between germline ends came to 20 bases. DNA of the CDR3: TGTGCCAGCAGCCTTCCGGCTAGGGTCGATTATGAAGCTTTCTTT. It encodes CASSLPARVDYEAFF.

This rearrangement joins TRBV3-1 to TRBJ1-2; 8 positions agree with TRBD1. Germline V gene sequence: CDR1 LGHDT, CDR2 YNNKEL (reference sequence). Trimming removed 6 bases from V and 8 bases from J; junction bases left unmatched: 5. The CDR3 length is 12 residues. The CDR3 region is CASSEQGGGYTF. CDR3 coding DNA: TGTGCCAGCAGTGAACAGGGGGGCGGCTACACCTTC.

The V call is TRBV6-2 or TRBV6-3, the J call TRBJ2-2; 8 bases align to TRBD1. Germline lookup yields CDR1 MNHEY and CDR2 SVGEGT. This CDR3 is built from 12 residues. The trim removed 10 bases at V and 7 bases at J, leaving 5 bases unmatched. CDR3 residues: CANGQGRGELFF. The CDR3 bases are TGTGCCAACGGACAGGGTCGCGGGGAGCTGTTTTTT.

This clonotype was seen ten or more times. The rearrangement links TRBV5-1 to TRBJ1-4, with D hard to call. CDR3 size: 14 residues. V was clipped by 0 bases and J by 4 bases, with 7 bases between them. Germline CDR1 and CDR2: SGHRS and YFSETQ. The CDR3 spells CASSLADGNEKLFF. In DNA, the CDR3 is TGCGCCAGCAGCTTGGCGGACGGTAATGAAAAACTGTTTTTT.

This sequence joins TRBV4-1 and TRBJ2-7; a possible D gene is TRBD2 (6 bases). The V gene lost 1 base and the J gene lost 2 bases, with 12 bases spanning the gap. Germline loops: CDR1 MGHRA, CDR2 YSYEKL. The CDR3 is 15 amino acids. The CDR3 here is CASSQGGGRAYEQYF. DNA for the CDR3: TGCGCCAGCAGCCAAGGTGGGGGGAGAGCCTACGAGCAGTACTTC.